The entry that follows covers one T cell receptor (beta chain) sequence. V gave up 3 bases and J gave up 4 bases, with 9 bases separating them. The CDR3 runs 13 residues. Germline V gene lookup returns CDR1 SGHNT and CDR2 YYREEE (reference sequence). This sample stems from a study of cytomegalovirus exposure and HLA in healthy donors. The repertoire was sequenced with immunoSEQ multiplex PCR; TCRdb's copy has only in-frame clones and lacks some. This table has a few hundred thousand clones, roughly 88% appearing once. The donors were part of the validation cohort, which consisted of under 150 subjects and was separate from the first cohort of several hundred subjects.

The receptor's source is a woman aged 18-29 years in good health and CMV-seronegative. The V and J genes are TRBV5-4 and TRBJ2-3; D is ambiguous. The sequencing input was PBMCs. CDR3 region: CASSSLFADTQYF. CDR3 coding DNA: TGTGCCAGCAGCTCTTTGTTCGCAGATACGCAGTATTTT.